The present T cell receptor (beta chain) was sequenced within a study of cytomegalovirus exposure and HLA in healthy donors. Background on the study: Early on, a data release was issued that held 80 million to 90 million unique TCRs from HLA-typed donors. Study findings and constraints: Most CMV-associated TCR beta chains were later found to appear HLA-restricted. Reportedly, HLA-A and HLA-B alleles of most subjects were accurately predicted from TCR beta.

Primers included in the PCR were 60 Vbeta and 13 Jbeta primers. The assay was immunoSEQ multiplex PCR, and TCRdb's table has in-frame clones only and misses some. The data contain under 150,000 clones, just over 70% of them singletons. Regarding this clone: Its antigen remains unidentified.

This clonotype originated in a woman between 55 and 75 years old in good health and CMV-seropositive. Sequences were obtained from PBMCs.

CDR3 in amino acids: CASSPLGRNTGELFF. As DNA, the CDR3 is TGTGCCAGCTCACCACTGGGCCGGAACACCGGGGAGCTGTTTTTT. This chain links TRBV18 with TRBJ2-2; D unresolved. The germline CDR1 and CDR2 sequences are KGHSH and LQKENI. V lost 1 base to trimming and J lost 1 base, with 7 bases between them. The CDR3 sequence is 15 residues long.